These 7 T cell receptor beta chains came from one sample sequenced in a study of T cell responses to AZD1222 COVID-19 vaccine. The table came from immunoSEQ multiplex PCR; TCRdb's copy has only in-frame clones and leaves some out. The sample has about 99,000 clones, around nine tenths seen once; the top ten hold 3.3%. The sample in question was peripheral blood, obtained 28 days after the second dose of the MenACWY control vaccine. Receptors originate from an adult who received the MenACWY meningococcal vaccine as a control.

The gene calls are TRBV30 and TRBJ1-6; unclear D gene. With 4 bases removed from V and 3 bases from J, the gap between germline ends came to 10 bases. This CDR3 comprises 14 residues. CDR1 is GTSNPN, CDR2 SVGIG, per germline (reference sequence). The CDR3 region is CAWKWAFYNSPLHF. Here the CDR3 DNA reads TGTGCCTGGAAATGGGCCTTCTATAATTCACCCCTCCACTTT.

The chain uses TRBV12-3 or TRBV12-4 and TRBJ2-1; D perhaps matches TRBD2 (6 bases). The V end was cut by 5 bases, the J end by 8 bases, with 13 bases between. The CDR3 runs 13 residues. In DNA, the CDR3 is TGTGCCAGCAGTGGGCGACTAGTTCATGAGCAGTTCTTC. It translates to CASSGRLVHEQFF.

The chain is built from TRBV11-2 and TRBJ2-3, with TRBD1 as a possible D gene (6 bases). The germline CDR1 and CDR2 sequences are SGHAT and FQNNGV. The length of the CDR3 is 13 residues. The V end was cut by 4 bases, the J end by 8 bases, with 13 bases between. CDR3: CASSSRGPGTQYF. The CDR3 DNA follows: TGTGCCAGCAGCTCCAGGGGACCTGGTACGCAGTATTTT.

This rearrangement joins TRBV6-5 to TRBJ1-2; D is undetermined. The length of the CDR3 is 14 residues. Between the trimmed V and J ends, which lost 4 bases and 2 bases, there was a span of 11 bases. Germline V gene sequence: CDR1 MNHEY, CDR2 SVGAGI. CDR3 sequence (DNA): TGTGCCAGCAGTTCCGCGGACGGGAACTATGGCTACACCTTC. As protein: CASSSADGNYGYTF.

The gene calls are TRBV11-2 and TRBJ2-7; D gene uncertain. Between the trimmed V and J ends, which lost 3 bases and 5 bases, there was a span of 20 bases. The length of the CDR3 is 16 residues. Germline V gene sequence: CDR1 SGHAT, CDR2 FQNNGV. The CDR3 DNA reads TGTGCCAGCAGCTTGGATGACGTACACCTCTACCACGAGCAGTACTTC. Translated: CASSLDDVHLYHEQYF.

The V and J genes are TRBV19 and TRBJ1-1; perhaps TRBD1 as D (6 bases). This CDR3 spans 13 amino acids. V was cut by 1 base and J by 10 bases, with 13 bases left in between. CDR1 LNHDA and CDR2 SQIVND come from the germline V gene (reference sequence). Here the CDR3 reads CASSIGTGRVAFF. CDR3 in DNA: TGTGCCAGTAGTATAGGTACAGGGAGGGTAGCTTTCTTT.

V usage is TRBV5-1 and J usage is TRBJ2-1; D is perhaps TRBD1 (5 bases). CDR3 length: 15 amino acids. Trimming shortened V by 0 bases and J by 5 bases, and 12 bases separated the two germline ends. Germline lookup yields CDR1 SGHRS and CDR2 YFSETQ. The CDR3 bases are TGCGCCAGCAGCTTGGCAGGTCAGGGAAACAATGAGCAGTTCTTC. Translating gives CASSLAGQGNNEQFF.